The following is a T cell receptor (beta chain) sequence with its context. Using immunoSEQ multiplex PCR, the repertoire was profiled, and TCRdb retains in-frame clones only, with some absent. The table shows 290,000 or so clones, with around 84% occurring only once. This entry comes from a study of blood T cell repertoires in COVID-19. The CDR3 spans 12 residues. Trimming removed 3 bases at V and 2 bases at J, with 3 bases between. Germline CDR1 reads SGHAT; CDR2 reads FQNNGV. The sequenced sample consisted of PBMCs or T cells enriched from blood (not recorded which). V usage is TRBV11-2 and J usage is TRBJ2-3; D is undetermined. This TCR was sampled from a middle-aged man who had been exposed to COVID-19. The CDR3 reads CASSFVTDTQYF. CDR3 bases: TGTGCCAGCAGCTTCGTCACAGATACGCAGTATTTT.